One sample yielded the 27 T cell receptor beta chains listed below, sequenced in a study of post-analysis software for immune sequencing data. Unique molecular identifiers featured in each of the TCR beta cDNA libraries. MiXCR was run by TCRdb on the PCR reads, yielding one entry per CDR3 protein. The sample carries about 190,000 distinct CDR3 sequences, roughly 28% recorded once. The antigens these receptors bind are not known. General study points: Compared with controls, patients had more of about 5 TRBV segments, including TRBV5-6, TRBV5-1 and TRBV20-1.

Sequencing input: blood. The receptors were sampled from a girl aged 2-17 years with multiple sclerosis.

A word on this clonotype: With a much larger clone just one base away, this may be a read error. This sequence joins TRBV3-1 and TRBJ2-7; D tentatively reads TRBD1 or TRBD2 (5 bases each). The CDR3 spans 13 residues. CDR1 is LGHDT and CDR2 is YNNKEL in the germline V gene (reference sequence). This CDR3 is CASSRTSDYERYF. CDR3 nucleotide sequence: TGTGCCAGCAGCCGGACATCAGACTACGAGCGGTACTTC.

This clonotype turned up a few times. The chain uses TRBV5-1 and TRBJ2-2; D is ambiguous. CDR3 length equals 15 residues. Deletions cut 7 bases from V and 4 bases from J, with 17 bases between. In germline, CDR1 is SGHRS, CDR2 YFSETQ. Here the CDR3 reads CASSLEFSSTGELFF. In DNA form, the CDR3 reads TGCGCCAGCTCATTAGAGTTTAGTAGCACCGGGGAGCTGTTTTTT.

This clonotype was recorded at least ten times. The chain is built from TRBV11-2 and TRBJ2-1, with 7 bases fitting TRBD1. This CDR3 comprises 14 residues. After removal of 6 bases from V and 9 bases from J, the junction contained 11 bases not matched to a gene. Germline loops: CDR1 SGHAT, CDR2 FQNNGV. The CDR3 DNA follows: TGTGCCAGCAGTACAGGGGACGGGGCTGGTGAGCAGTTCTTC. It encodes CASSTGDGAGEQFF.

This clonotype has a handful of counts. The chain recombines TRBV5-6 with TRBJ2-1, with D possibly TRBD2 on 5 matching bases. This CDR3 is built from 14 residues. Germline V CDR1 and CDR2: SGHDT, YYEEEE. The V end was cut by 3 bases, the J end by 7 bases, with 14 bases between. The CDR3: CASSYLTGRNEQFF. The DNA of the CDR3 is TGTGCCAGCAGCTACCTCACGGGAAGGAATGAGCAGTTCTTC.

This clonotype was seen only a few times. In DNA, the CDR3 is TGTGCCACCACGGGGACAGTACCTATGAACACTGAAGCTTTCTTT. Protein product: CATTGTVPMNTEAFF. This rearrangement joins TRBV28 to TRBJ1-1; the match to TRBD1 covers 7 bases. The CDR3 covers 15 residues. V lost 10 bases, J lost 0 bases, and 11 bases stayed unmatched. Germline V gives CDR1 MDHEN, CDR2 SYDVKM.

V and J are TRBV28 and TRBJ2-1; D perhaps matches TRBD1 (5 bases). Looked up from germline, CDR1 is MDHEN and CDR2 is SYDVKM. This CDR3 has 11 residues. V lost 6 bases to trimming and J lost 13 bases, with 13 bases between them. The CDR3 nucleotides read TGTGCCAGCAGCAAGGACATACGACAGTTCTTC. This gives the protein CASSKDIRQFF.

This clonotype was seen many times. The rearrangement links TRBV6-1 to TRBJ2-1; 9 bases line up with TRBD2. Germline assignment: CDR1 MNHNS and CDR2 SASEGT. The CDR3 contains 18 residues. With V trimmed by 3 bases and J by 4 bases, 13 bases remained unmatched. The CDR3 reads CASSEGAWSSGRYNEQFF. In DNA form, the CDR3 reads TGTGCCAGCAGTGAGGGGGCTTGGAGTAGCGGGAGATACAATGAGCAGTTCTTC.

J is TRBJ2-3 and V is TRBV12-5; TRBD2 matches 7 bases. The CDR3 runs 16 residues. Germline lookup yields CDR1 LGHNT and CDR2 FRNRAP. J gave up 4 bases and V 0 bases, and 7 bases lay outside the gene matches. In nucleotides, the CDR3 is TGTGCTAGTGGTTTGGTCCGTGGGGGGGGTGCAGATACGCAGTATTTT. Protein: CASGLVRGGGADTQYF.

The chain employs TRBV28 and TRBJ2-7, with TRBD1 identical over 8 bases. Unmatched junction bases numbered 2, after V lost 6 bases and J lost 1 base. The V gene's germline CDR1 is MDHEN and CDR2 SYDVKM. The CDR3 totals 13 residues. The CDR3 bases are TGTGCCAGCAGGGGACAGGATTCCTACGAGCAGTACTTC. This codes for CASRGQDSYEQYF.

This clonotype turned up a few times. The rearrangement links TRBV18 to TRBJ1-5; maybe TRBD1 (5 bases). Deletions cut 4 bases from V and 4 bases from J, with 8 bases between. The CDR3 contains 13 residues. The V gene's germline CDR1 is KGHSH and CDR2 LQKENI. The CDR3 loop is CASSHDSNQPQHF. DNA of the CDR3: TGTGCCAGCTCACACGACAGTAATCAGCCCCAGCATTTT. Filled out from reference TRBV18 and TRBJ1-5, the complete variable domain reads NAGVMQNPRHLVRRRGQEARLRCSPMKGHSHVYWYRQLPEEGLKFMVYLQKENIIDESGMPKERFSAEFPKEGPSILRIQQVVRGDSAAYFCASSHDSNQPQHFGDGTRLSIL.

This clonotype was detected ten times or more. The chain links TRBV7-9 to TRBJ2-1, with TRBD1 matching 8 bases. CDR1 and CDR2 from the germline V gene are SEHNR and FQNEAQ (reference sequence). This CDR3 contains 15 residues. Trimming cost V 4 bases and J 4 bases; bases outside gene matches: 6. CDR3 sequence: CASSSTGVRYNEQFF. Written as DNA, the CDR3 is TGTGCCAGCAGCTCGACAGGGGTGCGTTACAATGAGCAGTTCTTC.

A note on this clonotype: A much larger clone sits a single nucleotide away, making a read error possible. The V gene is TRBV6-5, the J gene TRBJ2-1; tentative D call: TRBD1 (6 bases). The J call could be wrong; TRBJ2-7 is a better fit for the DNA end. The CDR3 totals 15 residues. Germline V CDR1 and CDR2: MNHEY, SVGAGI. CDR3: CASSWTANSYNEQYF. Here the CDR3 DNA reads TGTGCCAGCAGCTGGACAGCCAACTCCTACAATGAGCAGTACTTC.

This clonotype was seen a handful of times. This may arise from a read error, as a much more abundant clone is one base away. V and J are TRBV29-1 and TRBJ2-5; 9 bases line up with TRBD2. This CDR3 comprises 13 residues. CDR1 and CDR2 from the germline V gene are SQVTM and ANQGSEA. Unmatched junction bases numbered 8, after V lost 7 bases and J lost 5 bases. The CDR3 loop reads CSARSGSWETQYF. The CDR3 nucleotides read TGCAGCGCCCGTAGCGGGAGCTGGGAGACCCAGTACTTC.

The sample holds a few counts of this clonotype. A much larger clone lies a single base off, so this may be a read error. The rearrangement links TRBV5-1 to TRBJ1-2; weak D call: TRBD1 (6 bases). Trimming cost V 1 base and J 4 bases, with 17 bases left between them. This CDR3 is built from 16 residues. Germline V CDR1 and CDR2: SGHRS, YFSETQ. CDR3 sequence: CASSLRAGEPRYGYTF. CDR3 coding DNA: TGCGCCAGCAGCTTGAGGGCAGGGGAGCCTCGCTATGGCTACACCTTC.

In its sample, this clonotype was seen once. The chain carries TRBV20-1 and TRBJ1-4, with D possibly TRBD1 on 6 matching bases. This CDR3 is built from 13 residues. The V gene lost 5 bases and the J gene lost 8 bases, with 15 bases spanning the gap. The germline V gene encodes CDR1 DFQATT and CDR2 SNEGSKA (reference sequence). Here the CDR3 DNA reads TGCAGTGCTCCTCACAACCAGGGGGAAAAACTGTTTTTT. It codes for CSAPHNQGEKLFF.

This clonotype was detected many times. This chain joins TRBV19 and TRBJ2-1; perhaps D is TRBD1 or TRBD2 (5 bases each). V gave up 3 bases and J gave up 4 bases, with 10 bases separating them. This CDR3 comprises 14 residues. Germline V CDR1 and CDR2: LNHDA, SQIVND (reference sequence). The CDR3 sequence: CASSMGRTYNEQFF. CDR3 DNA sequence: TGTGCCAGTAGTATGGGACGGACATACAATGAGCAGTTCTTC.

The rearrangement links TRBV6-5 to TRBJ1-3; D gene uncertain. Germline CDR1 is MNHEY and CDR2 is SVGAGI. With 2 bases removed from V and 3 bases from J, the gap between germline ends came to 2 bases. This CDR3 is 12 amino acids long. The CDR3 sequence: CASSYDGNTIYF. In nucleotides, the CDR3 is TGTGCCAGCAGTTACGATGGAAACACCATATATTTT.

The chain recombines TRBV28 with TRBJ1-1, with 7 bases fitting TRBD1. There are 16 residues in the CDR3. CDR1 and CDR2 (germline): MDHEN, SYDVKM. V shed 4 bases and J 4 bases; nucleotides not matched to a gene: 12. CDR3 sequence reads: CASSWEFIRQGTEAFF. CDR3 nucleotides: TGTGCCAGCAGTTGGGAGTTTATCCGACAGGGCACTGAAGCTTTCTTT. Using reference TRBV28 and TRBJ1-1 for the parts outside the CDR3, the full variable domain is DVKVTQSSRYLVKRTGEKVFLECVQDMDHENMFWYRQDPGLGLRLIYFSYDVKMKEKGDIPEGYSVSREKKERFSLILESASTNQTSMYLCASSWEFIRQGTEAFFGQGTRLTVV.

A note on this clonotype: A junction end diverges from the germline sequence, so it may reflect a read error. The V and J genes are TRBV5-1 and TRBJ2-1; TRBD2 agrees at 9 bases. The CDR3 has 14 residues. Germline loops: CDR1 SGHRS, CDR2 YFSETQ. The CDR3 here is CAGSRAGGQDEQFF. DNA of the CDR3: TGCGCCGGCAGCCGAGCGGGGGGCCAAGATGAGCAGTTCTTC.

With respect to this clonotype: A read error may explain this, as a much larger clone is one base away. The chain links TRBV20-1 to TRBJ2-5; 11 bases are shared with TRBD2. Germline CDR1 DFQATT, CDR2 SNEGSKA (reference sequence). The CDR3 is 15 amino acids. The junction had 11 bases not matched to a gene; V was cut back by 0 bases and J by 11 bases. CDR3 in amino acids: CSARDPSGRMNEQYF. The CDR3 coding sequence is TGCAGTGCTAGAGACCCTAGCGGGAGGATGAATGAGCAGTACTTC.

Comment on this clonotype: A clone one base away is much larger, so this may be a read error. No DNA is shown, since the ends of the CDR3 on it are uncertain; the CDR3 is the one TCRdb lists. The CDR3 is CSTGRGNYGCTF. J is TRBJ1-2 and V is TRBV20-1; the table's D call of TRBD1 was not tested on the DNA. The CDR3 has 12 residues if both end residues are counted. CDR1 and CDR2 (germline): DFQATT, SNEGSKA (reference sequence).

The chain recombines TRBV6-2 or TRBV6-3 with TRBJ1-5; 8 nucleotides line up with TRBD1. CDR1 MNHEY and CDR2 SVGEGT come from the germline V gene. Germline trimming cut 6 bases from V and 5 bases from J; bases unmatched to any gene: 15. The CDR3 has 17 amino acids. CDR3 region: CASRPNRGIWWHQPQHF. Written as DNA, the CDR3 is TGTGCCAGCAGACCCAACAGGGGGATCTGGTGGCATCAGCCCCAGCATTTT.

There are many counts of this clonotype. The chain couples TRBV6-1 to TRBJ2-7; D is unresolved. V was pared by 2 bases and J by 3 bases, with 2 bases between. CDR3 size: 11 residues. Germline-derived CDR1 and CDR2 are MNHNS and SASEGT. The chain's CDR3 is CASSEHYEQYF. The CDR3 DNA reads TGTGCCAGCAGTGAACACTACGAGCAGTACTTC.

This clonotype showed up just a few times. The J gene is TRBJ2-1, the V gene TRBV19; 8 nucleotides line up with TRBD2. Germline lookup yields CDR1 LNHDA and CDR2 SQIVND (reference sequence). The CDR3 is 17 amino acids. Unmatched junction bases numbered 14, after V lost 1 base and J lost 9 bases. Here the CDR3 DNA reads TGTGCCAGTAGTATAGGTTTATCGGGACTAGGCCCCCGTGAGCAGTTCTTC. Amino acid sequence: CASSIGLSGLGPREQFF.

This chain links TRBV20-1 with TRBJ2-1; 11 nucleotides match TRBD2. This CDR3 is built from 16 residues. Losses at the gene ends were 2 bases for V and 6 bases for J; bases not matched to a gene: 9. Per germline, CDR1 DFQATT and CDR2 SNEGSKA (reference sequence). The CDR3 region is CSARPQLAGVFNEQFF. CDR3 bases: TGCAGTGCTAGACCACAACTAGCGGGAGTTTTCAATGAGCAGTTCTTC.

Only a few counts were recorded for this clonotype. The rearrangement uses TRBV20-1 and TRBJ2-6; D gene uncertain. Germline CDR1 and CDR2: DFQATT and SNEGSKA (reference sequence). The CDR3 contains 16 residues. Trimming pared 1 base from V and 2 bases from J, leaving 12 bases between. CDR3 in DNA: TGCAGTGCTAGAGCTGGCAGCTATACTGGGGCCAACGTCCTGACTTTC. Amino acids: CSARAGSYTGANVLTF.

V and J are TRBV29-1 and TRBJ1-2, with D possibly matching TRBD1 (5 bases). This CDR3 region has 12 residues. V was clipped by 6 bases and J by 3 bases, with 11 bases between them. Germline V gene sequence: CDR1 SQVTM, CDR2 ANQGSEA. CDR3 bases: TGCAGCGTCCTTAGGGGTGACTATGGCTACACCTTC. Protein sequence: CSVLRGDYGYTF.